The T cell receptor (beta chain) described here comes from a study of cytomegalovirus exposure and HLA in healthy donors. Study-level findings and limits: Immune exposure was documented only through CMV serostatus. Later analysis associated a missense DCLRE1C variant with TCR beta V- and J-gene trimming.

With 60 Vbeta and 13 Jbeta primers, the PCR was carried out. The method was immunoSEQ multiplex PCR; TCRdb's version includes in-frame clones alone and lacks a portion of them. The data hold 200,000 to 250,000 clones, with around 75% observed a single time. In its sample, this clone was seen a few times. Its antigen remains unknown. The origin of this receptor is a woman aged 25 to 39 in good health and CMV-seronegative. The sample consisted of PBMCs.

This CDR3 is CAWSVGGVTEAFF. For the CDR3, the DNA is TGTGCCTGGAGTGTAGGGGGCGTTACTGAAGCTTTCTTT. The chain couples TRBV30 to TRBJ1-1; 7 nucleotides match TRBD1. This CDR3 comprises 13 residues. Per germline, CDR1 GTSNPN and CDR2 SVGIG (reference sequence). V shed 0 bases and J 5 bases; nucleotides not matched to a gene: 3.